Listed here are 25 T cell receptor beta chains from one sample, sequenced in a study of T cell responses to AZD1222 COVID-19 vaccine (dated by TCRdb to 2020 to 2022). The receptor library was made with the immunoSEQ multiplex PCR assay. In TCRdb, the immuneACCESS table is reduced to in-frame sequences with V and J assigned. These tables do not hold every clone; where another copy was compared, an unresolved V gene accounts for under half, and the others remain unexplained. This sample lists about 150,000 clones; roughly 88% were detected once. The top ten clonotypes cover approximately 6.3% of the sample. What this sample's time point label stands for: about 28 days (+/-7) after the second vaccine dose. The material was peripheral blood, obtained 28 days after the second AZD1222 dose. The source is an adult who received the AZD1222 COVID-19 vaccine.

The V call is TRBV6-6, the J call TRBJ1-1; D gene ambiguous. This CDR3 is 14 amino acids long. Germline values: CDR1 MNHNY, CDR2 SVGAGI (reference sequence). With 6 bases removed from V and 5 bases from J, the gap between germline ends came to 16 bases. Written as DNA, the CDR3 is TGTGCCAGCAGACCAACTAAAGCCCTTACTGAAGCTTTCTTT. It specifies CASRPTKALTEAFF.

This chain links TRBV21-1 with TRBJ2-1; the table's D call, TRBD2, was not checked against the DNA. TRBV21-1 is an annotated pseudogene. This CDR3 spans 16 amino acids. This CDR3 is CASSKGGSSGVNEQFF. CDR3 DNA: TGTGCCAGCAGCAAAGGAGGGAGTAGCGGGGTCAATGAGCAGTTCTTC.

The rearrangement joins TRBV7-2 to TRBJ2-7; maybe TRBD2 (5 bases). V gave up 5 bases and J gave up 0 bases, with 5 bases separating them. CDR3 size: 12 residues. The germline gives CDR1 SGHTA, CDR2 FQGNSA. This CDR3 is CASSRGSYEQYF. In nucleotides, the CDR3 is TGTGCCAGCAGCCGGGGCTCCTACGAGCAGTACTTC.

The V gene is TRBV24-1, the J gene TRBJ2-3; D is undetermined. The germline CDR1 and CDR2 sequences are KGHDR and SFDVKD. V lost 10 bases and J lost 1, with 14 bases in between. The CDR3 runs 14 residues. CDR3 bases: TGTGCCACTCAGTCAGGTAGTGGCACAGATACGCAGTATTTT. Translating gives CATQSGSGTDTQYF.

The CDR3 here is CASTLGASYGYTF. CDR3 coding DNA: TGTGCCAGCACATTGGGGGCCAGCTATGGCTACACCTTC. This chain uses TRBV28 with TRBJ1-2; possible D gene TRBD1, 6 bases. This CDR3 has 13 amino acids. V was clipped by 7 bases and J by 4 bases, with 13 bases between them. Germline V gives CDR1 MDHEN, CDR2 SYDVKM.

This sequence joins TRBV18 and TRBJ2-1; the D is unclear. Trimming pared 0 bases from V and 12 bases from J, leaving 9 bases between. The CDR3 is 12 residues long. Germline V gene sequence: CDR1 KGHSH, CDR2 LQKENI. The CDR3: CASSPPGTGQFF. The CDR3 DNA follows: TGTGCCAGCTCACCACCAGGAACGGGGCAGTTCTTC. The full variable domain, with the rest looked up from reference TRBV18 and TRBJ2-1, is NAGVMQNPRHLVRRRGQEARLRCSPMKGHSHVYWYRQLPEEGLKFMVYLQKENIIDESGMPKERFSAEFPKEGPSILRIQQVVRGDSAAYFCASSPPGTGQFFGPGTRLTVL.

The chain is built from TRBV30 and TRBJ2-3; 8 positions agree with TRBD2. Germline CDR1 reads GTSNPN; CDR2 reads SVGIG (reference sequence). V was pared by 0 bases and J by 2 bases, with 7 bases of the junction left unmatched. CDR3 length: 16 amino acids. CDR3 region: CAWSVGGGRVTDTQYF. CDR3 DNA: TGTGCCTGGAGTGTAGGCGGGGGGCGGGTCACAGATACGCAGTATTTT.

The chain recombines TRBV10-3 with TRBJ2-3, with 9 bases aligning to TRBD2. V was clipped by 8 bases and J by 2 bases; unmatched bases: 2. The CDR3 is 13 amino acids. Germline assignment: CDR1 ENHRY and CDR2 SYGVKD. The CDR3: CAIGGGATDTQYF. Written as DNA, the CDR3 is TGTGCCATCGGCGGGGGGGCCACAGATACGCAGTATTTT.

The rearrangement joins TRBV12-2 to TRBJ2-5. TRBV12-2 counts as a pseudogene. CDR3 size: 16 residues. The CDR3 nucleotides read TGTGCAAGTCGCTCGACCCTCACAAGCACCCCAGAGACCCAGTACTTC. Translation: CASRSTLTSTPETQYF.

This chain links TRBV11-1 with TRBJ1-1; D is uncertain. The ends were cut back, 7 bases at V and 5 bases at J, with 11 bases in the middle. Germline lookup yields CDR1 SGHAT and CDR2 FQDESV (reference sequence). The CDR3 is made up of 12 amino acids. The CDR3 reads CASTVLETEAFF. The CDR3 DNA sequence: TGTGCCAGCACCGTACTAGAAACTGAAGCTTTCTTT.

CDR3 DNA: TGTGCCAGCAGCTCTAAGGGGACTAGCGGGACCGGTGGCACCGGGGAGCTGTTTTTT. Its translation: CASSSKGTSGTGGTGELFF. The chain recombines TRBV7-2 with TRBJ2-2, with TRBD2 identical over 13 bases. Germline lookup yields CDR1 SGHTA and CDR2 FQGNSA. The V gene end was trimmed by 4 bases and the J gene end by 4 bases; junction bases not matched to a gene: 12. This CDR3 contains 19 residues.

The rearrangement links TRBV3-1 (or the pseudogene TRBV3-2) to TRBJ2-2; no firm D call. The V and J ends lost 3 bases and 5 bases respectively, with 1 base between them. The V gene's germline CDR1 is LGHDT and CDR2 YNNKEL (reference sequence). The CDR3 covers 11 residues. The CDR3 loop reads CASSQTGELFF. CDR3 sequence (DNA): TGTGCCAGCAGCCAGACCGGGGAGCTGTTTTTT.

There are a few counts of this clone. The chain links TRBV9 to TRBJ2-7, with 11 bases identical to TRBD2. Germline loops: CDR1 SGDLS, CDR2 YYNGEE. The CDR3 runs to 14 residues. J lost 6 bases, V lost 0 bases, and 2 bases had no gene match. CDR3 in DNA: TGTGCCAGCAGCGTAGGACTAGCGGGAATCGAGCAGTACTTC. Translation: CASSVGLAGIEQYF.

The chain employs TRBV2 and TRBJ2-5, with unresolved D. The CDR3 length is 14 residues. Trimming cost V 6 bases and J 5 bases, with 16 bases left between them. Germline V gives CDR1 SNHLY, CDR2 FYNNEI. The CDR3 coding sequence is TGTGCCAGCAGGGAACTTGGCGTACGGGAGACCCAGTACTTC. It specifies CASRELGVRETQYF.

The rearrangement uses TRBV28 and TRBJ2-7; the D is unclear. The length of the CDR3 is 14 residues. Trimming cost V 3 bases and J 0 bases, with 9 bases left between them. CDR1 is MDHEN, CDR2 SYDVKM, per germline. The CDR3 nucleotides read TGTGCCAGCAGTTTTGTGTCAGTCTCCTACGAGCAGTACTTC. This encodes CASSFVSVSYEQYF.

The CDR3 loop reads CASSSGLAGTYEQYF. The CDR3 DNA is TGTGCCAGCAGCTCCGGACTAGCGGGAACCTACGAGCAGTACTTC. V gene TRBV7-3 combines with J gene TRBJ2-7, with 12 positions matching TRBD2. The V gene's germline CDR1 is SGHTA and CDR2 FQGTGA. V trimming: 4 bases; J trimming: 2 bases; junction bases outside the gene matches: 3. The CDR3 loop spans 15 amino acids.

This chain links TRBV19 with TRBJ2-1; perhaps TRBD2 as D (6 bases). Germline V gene sequence: CDR1 LNHDA, CDR2 SQIVND (reference sequence). This CDR3 has 14 residues. Trimming shortened V by 5 bases and J by 7 bases, and 15 bases separated the two germline ends. This CDR3 reads CASSPGELLNEQFF. CDR3 sequence (DNA): TGTGCCAGTAGTCCGGGGGAGTTACTAAATGAGCAGTTCTTC.

This rearrangement joins TRBV19 to TRBJ1-2; D perhaps matches TRBD1 (6 bases). Trimming cost V 3 bases and J 6 bases, with 11 bases left between them. Germline assignment: CDR1 LNHDA and CDR2 SQIVND (reference sequence). This CDR3 is 13 amino acids long. The CDR3 DNA reads TGTGCCAGTAGTATGAACAGGGTCGATGGCTACACCTTC. Translating gives CASSMNRVDGYTF.

The chain recombines TRBV10-3 with TRBJ2-5; 8 positions agree with TRBD1. CDR1 ENHRY and CDR2 SYGVKD come from the germline V gene. The V gene end was trimmed by 8 bases and the J gene end by 1 base; junction bases not matched to a gene: 12. This CDR3 spans 16 amino acids. For the CDR3, the DNA is TGTGCCATCCAAAGTGGACAGGGAATGACCCAAGAGACCCAGTACTTC. Encoded protein: CAIQSGQGMTQETQYF.

The CDR3 sequence: CASSLVGLTYEQYF. CDR3 DNA sequence: TGTGCCAGCAGCTTAGTAGGATTGACCTACGAGCAGTACTTC. The V call is TRBV7-9, the J call TRBJ2-7, with unresolved D. Trimming removed 1 base from V and 2 bases from J, with 9 bases in between. CDR1 is SEHNR and CDR2 is FQNEAQ in the germline V gene (reference sequence). The CDR3 is 14 residues long.

The gene calls are TRBV6-5 and TRBJ1-1; weak D call: TRBD1 (6 bases). The CDR3 spans 15 residues. V lost 6 bases and J 3 bases, leaving 17 bases between the germline ends. Germline V gene data show CDR1 as MNHEY and CDR2 as SVGAGI. This chain's CDR3 is CASSATGHRDTEAFF. Here the CDR3 DNA reads TGTGCCAGCAGCGCAACGGGCCACAGGGACACTGAAGCTTTCTTT.

This chain uses TRBV5-1 with TRBJ2-2; D is possibly TRBD2 (6 bases). Germline CDR1 and CDR2: SGHRS and YFSETQ. V lost 6 bases and J lost 6, with 18 bases in between. The CDR3 is 15 amino acids. CDR3 DNA sequence: TGCGCCAGCACACGGGAGTCTCAACGGGCCGGGGAGCTGTTTTTT. Amino acids: CASTRESQRAGELFF.

This sequence joins TRBV28 and TRBJ2-2; 8 positions agree with TRBD2. The CDR3 consists of 15 residues. The junction had 10 bases not matched to a gene; V was cut back by 6 bases and J by 7 bases. Germline loops: CDR1 MDHEN, CDR2 SYDVKM. The CDR3 DNA reads TGTGCCAGCAGACGGCGGGCGGGGGGAGGCGGGGAGCTGTTTTTT. Its protein is CASRRRAGGGGELFF.

This clone was found a few times. The chain joins TRBV7-2 to TRBJ2-1; D might be TRBD1 (7 bases). Trimming cost V 4 bases and J 9 bases, with 19 bases left between them. The CDR3 is made up of 15 amino acids. Germline V CDR1 and CDR2: SGHTA, FQGNSA. The CDR3 loop reads CASSSQGGLGGEQFF. The DNA for the CDR3 is TGTGCCAGCAGCTCCCAGGGGGGCCTTGGGGGTGAGCAGTTCTTC.

V usage is TRBV28 and J usage is TRBJ1-2; no definite D call. This CDR3 contains 14 residues. V lost 3 bases, J lost 4 bases, and 12 bases lay in between. CDR1 and CDR2 from the germline V gene are MDHEN and SYDVKM. Here the CDR3 reads CASSLSGAGYGYTF. The CDR3 nucleotides are TGTGCCAGCAGTTTGTCGGGCGCGGGCTATGGCTACACCTTC.